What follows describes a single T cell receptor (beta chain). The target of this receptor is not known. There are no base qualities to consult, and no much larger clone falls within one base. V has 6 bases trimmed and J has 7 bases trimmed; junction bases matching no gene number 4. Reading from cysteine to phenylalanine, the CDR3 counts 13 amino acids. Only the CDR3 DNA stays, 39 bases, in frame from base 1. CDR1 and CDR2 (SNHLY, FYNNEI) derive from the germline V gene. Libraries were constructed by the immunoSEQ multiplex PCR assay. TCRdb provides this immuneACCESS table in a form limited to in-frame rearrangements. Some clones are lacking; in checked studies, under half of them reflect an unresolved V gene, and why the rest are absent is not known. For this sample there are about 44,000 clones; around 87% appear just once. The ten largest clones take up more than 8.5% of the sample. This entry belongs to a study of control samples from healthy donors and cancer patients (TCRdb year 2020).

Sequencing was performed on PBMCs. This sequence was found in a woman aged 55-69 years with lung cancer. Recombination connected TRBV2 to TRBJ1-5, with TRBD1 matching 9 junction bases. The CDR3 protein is CASRRDREQPQHF. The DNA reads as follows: TGTGCCAGCAGGCGGGACAGGGAACAGCCCCAGCATTTT.